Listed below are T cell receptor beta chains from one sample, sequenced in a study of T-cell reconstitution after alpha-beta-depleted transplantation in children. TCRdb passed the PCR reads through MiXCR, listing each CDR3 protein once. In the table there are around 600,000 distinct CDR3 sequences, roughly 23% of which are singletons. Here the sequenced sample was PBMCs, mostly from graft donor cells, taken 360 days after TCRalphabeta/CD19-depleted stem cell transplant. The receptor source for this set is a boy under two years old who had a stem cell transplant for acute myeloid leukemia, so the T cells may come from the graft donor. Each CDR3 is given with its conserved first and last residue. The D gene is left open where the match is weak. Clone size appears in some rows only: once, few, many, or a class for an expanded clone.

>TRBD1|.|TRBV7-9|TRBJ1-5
CASSPRDSPSQPQHF
TGTGCCAGCAGCCCACGGGACAGCCCTTCGCAGCCCCAGCATTTT
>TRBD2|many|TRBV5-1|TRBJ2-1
CASSSSAGGPYYEQFF
TGCGCCAGCAGCTCCTCAGCGGGGGGACCTTACTATGAGCAGTTCTTC
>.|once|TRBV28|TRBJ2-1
CASSLRGDSLNEQFF
TGTGCCAGCAGTCTTAGGGGAGACAGTCTCAATGAGCAGTTCTTC
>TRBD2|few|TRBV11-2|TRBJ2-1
CASSLGGLAGGPSNEQFF
TGTGCCAGCAGCTTAGGAGGACTAGCGGGGGGGCCGAGCAATGAGCAGTTCTTC
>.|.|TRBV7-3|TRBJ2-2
CASSLNGVNTGELFF
TGTGCCAGCAGCTTAAACGGTGTGAACACCGGGGAGCTGTTTTTT
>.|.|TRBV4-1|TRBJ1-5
CASSHDTARNQPQHF
TGCGCCAGCAGCCACGACACGGCCAGAAATCAGCCCCAGCATTTT
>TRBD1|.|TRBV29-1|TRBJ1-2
CSVRDRGRVGGYTF
TGCAGCGTTCGAGACAGGGGGCGCGTGGGTGGCTACACCTTC
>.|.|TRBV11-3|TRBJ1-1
CASSSPEGRTLAEAFF
TGTGCCAGCAGCTCCCCAGAGGGACGGACCCTCGCTGAAGCTTTCTTT
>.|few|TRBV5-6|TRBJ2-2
CASSWEHGTNTGELFF
TGTGCCAGCAGCTGGGAGCATGGGACTAACACCGGGGAGCTGTTTTTT
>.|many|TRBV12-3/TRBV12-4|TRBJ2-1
CASSQRDSSYNEQFF
TGTGCCAGCAGTCAAAGGGATTCCTCCTACAATGAGCAGTTCTTC
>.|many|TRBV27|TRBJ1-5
CASSLTTGVNQPQHF
TGTGCCAGCAGTTTAACGACGGGGGTCAATCAGCCCCAGCATTTT
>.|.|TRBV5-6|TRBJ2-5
CASSLVRLQETQYF
TGTGCCAGCAGCTTGGTCAGGCTTCAAGAGACCCAGTACTTC
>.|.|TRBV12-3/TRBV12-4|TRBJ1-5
CASSLDPGGNQPQHF
TGTGCCAGCAGTTTAGACCCTGGGGGCAATCAGCCCCAGCATTTT
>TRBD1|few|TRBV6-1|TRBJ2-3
CASSELQGLDTQYF
TGTGCCAGCAGTGAGCTACAGGGGCTGGATACGCAGTATTTT
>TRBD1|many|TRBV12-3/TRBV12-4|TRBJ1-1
CASRDRLKWAFF
TGTGCCAGCCGGGACAGGCTAAAGTGGGCTTTCTTT
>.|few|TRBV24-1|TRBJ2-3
CATSDLRSADTQYF
TGTGCCACCAGTGACCTTCGTAGCGCAGATACGCAGTATTTT
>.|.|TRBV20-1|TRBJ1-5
CSARGGSRWNQPQHF
TGCAGTGCCAGGGGAGGTAGCAGGTGGAATCAGCCCCAGCATTTT
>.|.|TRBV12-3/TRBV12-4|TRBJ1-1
CASSRLRHAEAFF
TGTGCCAGCAGCCGACTGCGCCACGCTGAAGCTTTCTTT
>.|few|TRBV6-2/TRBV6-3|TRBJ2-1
CASSYGGHYNEQFF
TGTGCCAGCAGTTACGGGGGTCATTACAATGAGCAGTTCTTC
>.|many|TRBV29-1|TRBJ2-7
CSAAGQGLEQYF
TGCAGCGCCGCTGGGCAGGGCCTTGAGCAGTACTTC
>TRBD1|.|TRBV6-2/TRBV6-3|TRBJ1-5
CASSDRALNQPQHF
TGTGCCAGCTCGGACAGGGCCCTCAATCAGCCCCAGCATTTT
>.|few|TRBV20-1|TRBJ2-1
CSARESNEQFF
TGCAGTGCTAGAGAAAGTAATGAGCAGTTCTTC
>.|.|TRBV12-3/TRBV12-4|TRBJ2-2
CASCSTNTGELFF
TGTGCCAGCTGCTCAACGAACACCGGGGAGCTGTTTTTT
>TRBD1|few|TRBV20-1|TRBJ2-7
CSAQRDRDYEQYF
TGCAGTGCCCAGAGGGACAGGGACTACGAGCAGTACTTC
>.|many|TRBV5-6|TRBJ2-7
CASSLQSSYEQYF
TGTGCCAGCAGCTTGCAGAGCTCCTACGAGCAGTACTTC
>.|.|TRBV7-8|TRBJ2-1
CASSLVADYNEQFF
TGTGCCAGCAGCTTAGTGGCGGATTACAATGAGCAGTTCTTC
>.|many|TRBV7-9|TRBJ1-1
CASSSTALNTEAFF
TGTGCCAGCAGCTCAACAGCCTTGAACACTGAAGCTTTCTTT
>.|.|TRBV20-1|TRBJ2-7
CSAHRAPYEQYF
TGCAGTGCTCACAGGGCTCCCTACGAGCAGTACTTC
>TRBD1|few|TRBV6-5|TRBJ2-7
CASSYRTGNEQYF
TGTGCCAGCAGTTACCGGACAGGGAACGAGCAGTACTTC
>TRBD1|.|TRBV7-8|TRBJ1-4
CASSPLPGQKNEKLFF
TGTGCCAGCAGCCCGCTACCGGGACAGAAGAATGAAAAACTGTTTTTT
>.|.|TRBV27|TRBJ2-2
CASRGGVNTGELFF
TGTGCCAGCAGGGGCGGGGTGAACACCGGGGAGCTGTTTTTT
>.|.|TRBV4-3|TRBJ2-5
CASSQEKGGGSSNQETQYF
TGCGCCAGCAGCCAAGAAAAAGGGGGAGGGTCTAGCAACCAAGAGACCCAGTACTTC
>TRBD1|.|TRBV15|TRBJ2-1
CATSRPGQLINEQFF
TGTGCCACCAGCAGACCGGGACAGCTGATTAATGAGCAGTTCTTC
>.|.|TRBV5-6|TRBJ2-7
CASSLGVGLEQYF
TGTGCCAGCAGCTTGGGCGTGGGTCTCGAGCAGTACTTC
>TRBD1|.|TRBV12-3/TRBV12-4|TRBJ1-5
CASSLGRNGQGGLRPQHF
TGTGCCAGCAGTTTAGGGCGAAACGGACAGGGGGGACTGAGGCCCCAGCATTTT